These 20 T cell receptor beta chains share one sample of origin, sequenced in a study of blood T cell repertoires in COVID-19. The assay was immunoSEQ multiplex PCR, and TCRdb's table has in-frame clones only and misses some. The sample holds roughly 260,000 clones, around nine tenths seen once. Sample: peripheral blood. Receptors were obtained from a middle-aged woman who had recovered from COVID-19.

In its sample, this clone was seen once. V usage is TRBV4-3 and J usage is TRBJ2-2; a weak D match, TRBD1 (6 bases). Germline lookup yields CDR1 LGHNA and CDR2 YSLEER. There are 17 residues in the CDR3. V lost 1 base and J 1 base, leaving 13 bases between the germline ends. The DNA for the CDR3 is TGCGCCAGCAGCCAAGTGGGGGCGGCAGTGAACACCGGGGAGCTGTTTTTT. It yields the protein CASSQVGAAVNTGELFF.

The DNA of the CDR3 is TGCGCCAGCAGCGGGACTAGCGGGAACCCAAACACAGATACGCAGTATTTT. Translating gives CASSGTSGNPNTDTQYF. The J gene is TRBJ2-3, the V gene TRBV5-1; 13 bases fit TRBD2. The germline gives CDR1 SGHRS, CDR2 YFSETQ. Trimming cost V 4 bases and J 2 bases; bases outside gene matches: 7. The CDR3 is made up of 17 amino acids.

The gene calls are TRBV20-1 and TRBJ1-5, with TRBD1 matching 8 bases. This CDR3 contains 14 residues. V gave up 3 bases and J gave up 4 bases; unmatched junction bases: 5. Germline loops: CDR1 DFQATT, CDR2 SNEGSKA (reference sequence). The CDR3 DNA reads as TGCAGTGCTAGTATCGACAGGGGTAATCAGCCCCAGCATTTT. The encoded protein is CSASIDRGNQPQHF.

The chain couples TRBV7-2 to TRBJ1-2; D is unclear. From germline, CDR1 is SGHTA and CDR2 FQGNSA. V shed 5 bases and J shed 7 bases, with 17 bases lying between them. This CDR3 is 14 amino acids long. The chain's CDR3 is CASSPGGPRGGYTF. The CDR3 DNA reads TGTGCCAGCAGCCCTGGAGGACCCCGGGGTGGCTACACCTTC.

The V call is TRBV25-1, the J call TRBJ1-4; D not certain. The V end lost 6 bases, the J end lost 5 bases, and 4 bases lay between the germline ends. The CDR3 covers 11 residues. CDR1 is MGHDK and CDR2 is SYGVNS in the germline V gene. Here the CDR3 DNA reads TGTGCCAGCAGGGAGAATGAAAAACTGTTTTTT. Translation: CASRENEKLFF.

The J gene is TRBJ1-4, the V gene TRBV20-1, with D tentatively TRBD1 (6 bases). Germline V lookup: CDR1 DFQATT, CDR2 SNEGSKA (reference sequence). V was cut by 3 bases and J by 4 bases, with 9 bases left in between. The CDR3 is 13 residues long. The CDR3 nucleotides read TGCAGTGCTAGTGGGGGACATAATGAAAAACTGTTTTTT. Protein sequence: CSASGGHNEKLFF.

This clone was counted between two and nine times. J is TRBJ2-3 and V is TRBV4-3, with 11 bases that match TRBD2. The CDR3 is 18 amino acids. Germline CDR1 and CDR2: LGHNA and YSLEER. Trimming took 1 base from V and 5 from J; bases not matched to a gene: 11. DNA of the CDR3: TGCGCCAGCAGCCAAGTTTGGGTAGCGGGAGGGCCTAGAGATACGCAGTATTTT. Translated, it gives CASSQVWVAGGPRDTQYF.

This chain connects TRBV4-3 to TRBJ2-3; 15 positions agree with TRBD2. The CDR3 covers 22 residues. Germline V gives CDR1 LGHNA, CDR2 YSLEER. Trimming cost V 0 bases and J 3 bases; bases outside gene matches: 16. This CDR3 reads CASSQDARGLAGGRGRTDTQYF. The CDR3 nucleotides are TGCGCCAGCAGCCAAGATGCCCGGGGACTAGCGGGGGGCCGTGGTAGGACAGATACGCAGTATTTT.

The chain combines TRBV24-1 with TRBJ2-7; 9 nucleotides agree with TRBD1. Trimming took 2 bases from V and 1 from J; bases not matched to a gene: 2. CDR3 length equals 15 residues. The germline CDR1 and CDR2 sequences are KGHDR and SFDVKD. The CDR3, as DNA: TGTGCCACCAGTGATTCGGGGACAGGGTCCTACGAGCAGTACTTC. Amino acids: CATSDSGTGSYEQYF.

The chain joins TRBV6-5 to TRBJ2-4; 7 nucleotides agree with TRBD2. Germline V gene data show CDR1 as MNHEY and CDR2 as SVGAGI. This CDR3 is 14 amino acids long. V gave up 9 bases and J gave up 9 bases; unmatched junction bases: 14. In DNA, the CDR3 is TGTGCCAGTCGGGATTCCCTGGGGGGGGGCATTCAGTACTTC. This encodes CASRDSLGGGIQYF.

The chain carries TRBV9 and TRBJ2-1, with D uncertain. CDR3 length equals 16 residues. The V and J ends lost 0 bases and 0 bases respectively, with 10 bases between them. Germline V CDR1 and CDR2: SGDLS, YYNGEE. The chain's CDR3 is CASSVGGAVSYNEQFF. CDR3 sequence (DNA): TGTGCCAGCAGCGTAGGTGGAGCCGTCTCCTACAATGAGCAGTTCTTC.

This chain uses TRBV2 with TRBJ1-5, with a weak D call TRBD1 (5 bases). CDR3 length: 15 residues. Trimming pared 6 bases from V and 4 bases from J, leaving 16 bases between. Germline lookup yields CDR1 SNHLY and CDR2 FYNNEI. The DNA of the CDR3 is TGTGCCAGCAGATCTCGACGGGGGGAGAATCAGCCCCAGCATTTT. This encodes CASRSRRGENQPQHF.

The CDR3 is CASSFTGGRETQYF. The CDR3 region has the DNA TGTGCCAGCAGCTTCACGGGAGGACGGGAGACCCAGTACTTC. The V call is TRBV11-1, the J call TRBJ2-5; 7 nucleotides line up with TRBD2. This CDR3 has 14 amino acids. Trimming at V came to 3 bases and at J to 5 bases, leaving 6 bases not matched to a gene. CDR1 and CDR2 (germline): SGHAT, FQDESV (reference sequence). Full variable domain (remainder filled in from reference TRBV11-1 and TRBJ2-5): EAEVAQSPRYKITEKSQAVAFWCDPISGHATLYWYRQILGQGPELLVQFQDESVVDDSQLPKDRFSAERLKGVDSTLKIQPAELGDSAMYLCASSFTGGRETQYFGPGTRLLVL.

The chain is built from TRBV21-1 and TRBJ2-2; the D segment call TRBD1 is taken from the table without a DNA check. TRBV21-1 is shown as a pseudogene. The CDR3 runs to 15 residues. CDR3 coding DNA: TGTGCCAGCACCCGCGGGGACAGAAACACCGGGGAGCTGTTTTTT. It translates to CASTRGDRNTGELFF.

The chain recombines TRBV19 with TRBJ2-5; possibly TRBD2 for D (7 bases). The germline V gene has CDR1 LNHDA and CDR2 SQIVND (reference sequence). Trimming removed 5 bases from V and 5 bases from J, with 15 bases in between. This CDR3 region has 14 residues. The CDR3 sequence: CASSPPGGIETQYF. CDR3 nucleotide sequence: TGTGCCAGTAGTCCGCCGGGGGGCATTGAGACCCAGTACTTC.

CDR3 in DNA: TGTGCCAGTAGGGACAGGGGATCTTATGGCTACACCTTC. Its translation is CASRDRGSYGYTF. The V and J genes are TRBV19 and TRBJ1-2; TRBD1 matches at 9 bases. CDR1 and CDR2 from the germline V gene are LNHDA and SQIVND (reference sequence). J gave up 5 bases and V 6 bases, and 4 bases lay outside the gene matches. The CDR3 has 13 amino acids.

This chain joins TRBV5-1 and TRBJ1-5, with TRBD1 as a possible D gene (6 bases). In germline, CDR1 is SGHRS, CDR2 YFSETQ. V lost 0 bases to trimming and J lost 3 bases, with 19 bases between them. The CDR3 has 18 residues. The CDR3 bases are TGCGCCAGCAGCTTGGGTCCTCGGTCGGGGGGCAACAATCAGCCCCAGCATTTT. Amino acids: CASSLGPRSGGNNQPQHF.

The chain joins TRBV6-5 to TRBJ1-5; TRBD1 is a possible D gene (6 bases). CDR1 MNHEY and CDR2 SVGAGI come from the germline V gene. This CDR3 has 13 amino acids. The V end lost 6 bases, the J end lost 4 bases, and 10 bases lay between the germline ends. The chain's CDR3 is CASRQGKNQPQHF. CDR3 DNA sequence: TGTGCCAGCAGACAGGGAAAAAATCAGCCCCAGCATTTT.

This clone showed up just once. The V gene is TRBV7-2, the J gene TRBJ2-7; maybe TRBD1 (6 bases). Trimming took 4 bases from V and 2 from J, leaving 15 bases between them. Germline V lookup: CDR1 SGHTA, CDR2 FQGNSA. This CDR3 is 15 amino acids long. The CDR3 coding sequence is TGTGCCAGCAGCTCTCAGACAGGAAAGACCTACGAGCAGTACTTC. Its protein is CASSSQTGKTYEQYF.

This clone appeared a few times. The chain joins TRBV29-1 to TRBJ1-2; 7 bases align to TRBD1. From germline, CDR1 is SQVTM and CDR2 ANQGSEA. The CDR3 consists of 14 residues. V was pared by 4 bases and J by 7 bases, with 12 bases of the junction left unmatched. CDR3 protein: CSVGGGTAAVGYTF. Here the CDR3 DNA reads TGCAGCGTTGGAGGGGGGACAGCCGCGGTTGGCTACACCTTC.